This T cell receptor (beta chain) was identified during a study of cytomegalovirus exposure and HLA in healthy donors. Among the roughly 120 subjects of the validation cohort, separate from the approximately 660-subject first cohort, were the donors. Note on this clone: Its antigen is unknown.

Study-level results: The CMV antigen specificity of three CMV-associated chains was confirmed through in vitro analysis. The investigators catalogued 150 to 200 TCR beta chains as cytomegalovirus-associated. A subsequent analysis found that TCR clusters from the first cohort also tended to co-occur in the 110 or so validation repertoires, with approximately 94% of cluster scores above 0.

TCRdb's copy holds only in-frame clones and misses some; the assay was immunoSEQ multiplex PCR. This sample has 150,000 to 200,000 clones; more than 70% occur once, and the top ten carry roughly 3%. The receptor's source is a man aged 18 to 29 in good health and CMV-seronegative. The sample comprised PBMCs.

The CDR3 sequence: CASSSPGNTIYF. CDR3 sequence (DNA): TGTGCCAGCAGTTCTCCTGGAAACACCATATATTTT. V gene TRBV6-5 combines with J gene TRBJ1-3; D ambiguous. The length of the CDR3 is 12 residues. Per germline, CDR1 MNHEY and CDR2 SVGAGI. V shed 4 bases and J shed 2 bases, with 3 bases lying between them.